Each of the 4 T cell receptor beta chains below was sequenced from the same sample in a study of spatial heterogeneity in lung cancer. TCRdb passed the 5' RACE reads through MiXCR, listing each CDR3 protein once. This sample has tens of thousands of distinct CDR3 sequences, with roughly 7.8% found just once. The time point was: blood at routine non-recurrence follow-up after resection. This sample comprised PBMCs, obtained at follow-up. All receptors derive from a male donor with early-stage non-small cell lung cancer.

This clonotype occurred many times. The J gene is TRBJ1-2, the V gene TRBV30; 9 bases fit TRBD1. Germline trimming cut 3 bases from V and 4 bases from J; bases unmatched to any gene: 3. The CDR3 extends over 13 amino acids. Germline V gene sequence: CDR1 GTSNPN, CDR2 SVGIG (reference sequence). The CDR3 loop is CAWSAGQGYGYTF. The CDR3 coding sequence is TGTGCCTGGAGCGCGGGACAGGGCTATGGCTACACCTTC.

This clonotype was picked up many times. J is TRBJ2-1 and V is TRBV14; D call uncertain. V lost 0 bases and J 1 base, leaving 13 bases between the germline ends. CDR3 length: 17 amino acids. Germline V gene data show CDR1 as SGHDN and CDR2 as FVKESK. CDR3 loop: CASSQDEAVHSYNEQFF. CDR3 DNA sequence: TGTGCCAGCAGCCAAGATGAGGCCGTTCATTCCTACAATGAGCAGTTCTTC.

V usage is TRBV5-1 and J usage is TRBJ1-4, with TRBD1 as a possible D gene (6 bases). CDR1 SGHRS and CDR2 YFSETQ come from the germline V gene. This CDR3 is 16 amino acids long. V dropped 2 bases and J dropped 0 bases, with 11 bases sitting between them. For the CDR3, the DNA is TGCGCCAGCAGCTTCGGGGGGCTTGCAACTAATGAAAAACTGTTTTTT. It codes for CASSFGGLATNEKLFF.

Ten or more counts support this clonotype. The chain uses TRBV7-6 and TRBJ2-5, with 9 bases lining up with TRBD1. This CDR3 has 15 amino acids. In germline, CDR1 is SGHVS, CDR2 FNYEAQ. Losses at the gene ends were 1 base for V and 7 bases for J; bases not matched to a gene: 7. In nucleotides, the CDR3 is TGTGCCAGCAGCTTAGGCGGACAGGGGTGGGCGACCCAGTACTTC. Encoded protein: CASSLGGQGWATQYF. The complete variable domain, with remaining parts taken from reference TRBV7-6 and TRBJ2-5, reads GAGVSQSPRYKVTKRGQDVALRCDPISGHVSLYWYRQALGQGPEFLTYFNYEAQQDKSGLPNDRFSAERPEGSISTLTIQRTEQRDSAMYRCASSLGGQGWATQYFGPGTRLLVL.